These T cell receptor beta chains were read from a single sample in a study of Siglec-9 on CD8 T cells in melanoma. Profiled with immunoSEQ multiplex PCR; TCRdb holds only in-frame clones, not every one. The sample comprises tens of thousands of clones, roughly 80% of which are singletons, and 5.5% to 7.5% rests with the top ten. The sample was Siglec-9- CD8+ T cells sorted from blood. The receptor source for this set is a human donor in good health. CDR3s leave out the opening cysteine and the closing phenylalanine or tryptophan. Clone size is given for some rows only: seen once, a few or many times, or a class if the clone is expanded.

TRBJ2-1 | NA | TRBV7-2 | ASLATSVGEQF
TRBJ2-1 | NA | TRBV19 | ASSIVIGGPNEQF
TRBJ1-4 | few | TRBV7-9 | ASSPTMKGEKLF
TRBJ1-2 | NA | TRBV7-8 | ASSFLGREVNYGYT
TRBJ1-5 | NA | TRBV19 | ASSIGQGAYSNQPQH
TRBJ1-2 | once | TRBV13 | ASSLDGRYGYT
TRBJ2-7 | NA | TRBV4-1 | ASSPGRPEQY
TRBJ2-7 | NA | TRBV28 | ASSLVGGDYEQY
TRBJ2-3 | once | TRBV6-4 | ASSDSPGTDTQY
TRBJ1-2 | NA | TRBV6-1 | ASSEYTGSNYGYT
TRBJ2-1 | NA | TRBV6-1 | ASSEGAPGDFTDEQF
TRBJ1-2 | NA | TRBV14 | ASSQKGLDRVYGYT
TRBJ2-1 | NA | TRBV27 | ASSLTGQGEGEQF
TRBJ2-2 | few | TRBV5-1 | ASSFDRDYTGELF
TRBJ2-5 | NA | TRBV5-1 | ASRGQGETQY
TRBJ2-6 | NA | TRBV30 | AWSYGANVLT
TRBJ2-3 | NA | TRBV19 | ASSLRLQGLSTDTQY